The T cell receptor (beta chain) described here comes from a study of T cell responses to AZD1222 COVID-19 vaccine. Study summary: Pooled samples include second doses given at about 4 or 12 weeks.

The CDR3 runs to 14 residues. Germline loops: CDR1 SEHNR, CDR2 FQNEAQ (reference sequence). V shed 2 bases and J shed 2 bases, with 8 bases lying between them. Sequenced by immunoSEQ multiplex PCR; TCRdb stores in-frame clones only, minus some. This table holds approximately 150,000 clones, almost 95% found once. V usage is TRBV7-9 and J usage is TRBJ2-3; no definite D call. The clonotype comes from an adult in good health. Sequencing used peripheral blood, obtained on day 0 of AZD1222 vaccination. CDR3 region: CASSLSIITDTQYF. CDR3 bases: TGTGCCAGCAGCTTATCAATCATCACAGATACGCAGTATTTT.